This T cell receptor beta chain stems from a study of T cell repertoires in cytomegalovirus infection. For the study at large: Evidence of both CMV infection and a matching HLA type came from public TCR beta signatures. General study points: Pooled public TCR beta family frequency picked out CMV carriers with the relevant HLA. There were HLA-C-restricted CMV-specific TCR beta clonotypes dominating the ex vivo response.

This clonotype has more than one count but fewer than ten. Its antigen is as yet unknown. TCRdb reanalysed the reads using MiXCR and keeps one entry per CDR3 protein. Of 300,000 or so distinct CDR3 sequences listed, about a tenth were seen once; the top ten hold around 2.4%. This CDR3 has 11 residues. Trimming took off 7 bases at V and 2 bases at J, with 5 bases between the two ends. The chain employs TRBV12-3 or TRBV12-4 and TRBJ1-1; no definite D call. This TCR was sampled from a human donor in good health (CMV status not recorded). Some clones in this sample may be carry-over from other donors' samples. What was sequenced was PBMCs. CDR3 protein: CASNLNTEAFF. In nucleotides, the CDR3 is TGTGCCAGCAATCTCAACACTGAAGCTTTCTTT.